This is a list of T cell receptor beta chains from one sample in a study of response to subunit inactivated influenza vaccine. TCRdb re-derived calls from the RT-PCR reads in MiXCR, one entry per CDR3 protein. The sample lists approximately 500,000 distinct CDR3 sequences, 10% to 15% occurring once. Sequencing was performed on PBMCs from blood, taken more than 35 days after vaccination. The receptor source for this set is a man in his fifties or sixties who received an inactivated influenza vaccine. The CDR3 runs from the conserved cysteine through the conserved F or W. A D gene is named only where the DNA matches it firmly. Some rows have no size entry. The others give once, few or many, or a class for an expanded clone.

CDR3nt	CDR3aa	d_gene	abundance	v_gene	j_gene
TGTGCCACCAGTGAGGACACTTACAATGAGCAGTTCTTC	CATSEDTYNEQFF	NA	few	TRBV24-1	TRBJ2-1
TGTGCCAGCTCACCAAGACAGGGGCTCGACGGCACTGAAGCTTTCTTT	CASSPRQGLDGTEAFF	TRBD1	once	TRBV18	TRBJ1-1
TGTGCCAGCAGCTTAGACGCCAATGATCCGGGACTACCCAACAATGAGCAGTTCTTC	CASSLDANDPGLPNNEQFF	TRBD2	few	TRBV11-1	TRBJ2-1
TGCGCCAGCAGCTTGCAATCGGTTGAGCAGTTCTTC	CASSLQSVEQFF	NA	few	TRBV5-1	TRBJ2-1
TGCGCCAGCAGCTTGGATTCAGGACTAGGCTCCTACAATGAGCAGTTCTTC	CASSLDSGLGSYNEQFF	TRBD2	many	TRBV5-1	TRBJ2-1
TGTGCCAGCAGCCCCGGACTAGCAATGTCAGATACGCAGTATTTT	CASSPGLAMSDTQYF	TRBD2	few	TRBV7-7	TRBJ2-3
TGTGCCTGGGCCGGGACTATTTTCGGCGAGCAGTACTTC	CAWAGTIFGEQYF	TRBD2	few	TRBV30	TRBJ2-7
TGCAGTGCTACTGGTCTTAGCAATCAGCCCCAGCATTTT	CSATGLSNQPQHF	NA	many	TRBV20-1	TRBJ1-5
TGCGCCAGCAGCCGGAATCGGCGAGAGACCCAGTACTTC	CASSRNRRETQYF	NA	NA	TRBV4-3	TRBJ2-5
TGTGCCAGCACCAAAGACAGGGGTCAATATGGCTACACCTTC	CASTKDRGQYGYTF	TRBD1	many	TRBV12-3/TRBV12-4	TRBJ1-2
TGTGCCAGCAGCCAAGCAGGGCCGGCGCGCGAGCAGTACTTC	CASSQAGPAREQYF	NA	NA	TRBV4-2	TRBJ2-7
TGTGCCGGCAGCAACGAGGACAGGGGATGGACTGAAGCTTTCTTT	CAGSNEDRGWTEAFF	TRBD1	NA	TRBV12-3/TRBV12-4	TRBJ1-1
TGCGCCAGCAGCCAAGGGCAACAGGGATACAATGAGCAGTTCTTC	CASSQGQQGYNEQFF	NA	few	TRBV4-3	TRBJ2-1
TGCGCCAGCAGCTTTAAGGCGGGCGGGGTACAAGAGACCCAGTACTTC	CASSFKAGGVQETQYF	NA	few	TRBV5-1	TRBJ2-5
TGCAGTGCTAAGGCCCCTAGCGAGACCTACGAGCAGTACTTC	CSAKAPSETYEQYF	NA	few	TRBV20-1	TRBJ2-7
TGTGCCAGCAACCCGGACTCCATATACAATGAGCAGTTCTTC	CASNPDSIYNEQFF	NA	few	TRBV7-2	TRBJ2-1
TGTGCCAGCAGCCAGGTTCGGACTGAGCAGTTCTTC	CASSQVRTEQFF	NA	NA	TRBV3-1	TRBJ2-1
TGTGCCAGCAGTTTAAGCTTCGCGACTAGCGGGAGAGGTGGGCAAGAGACCCAGTACTTC	CASSLSFATSGRGGQETQYF	TRBD2	few	TRBV12-3/TRBV12-4	TRBJ2-5
TGTGCCAGCATACCTACCCGGGGGGCGGGAGTCTACGAGCAGTACTTC	CASIPTRGAGVYEQYF	NA	few	TRBV28	TRBJ2-7
TGTGCCAGCAGCCAGCAGGGACTAGCGGGAGTGAATGAGCAGTTCTTC	CASSQQGLAGVNEQFF	TRBD2	NA	TRBV4-2	TRBJ2-1
TGCAGTGCTCCGGGCTCACTGGGGGTTATAGATACGCAGTATTTT	CSAPGSLGVIDTQYF	NA	once	TRBV20-1	TRBJ2-3
TGCAGCGTTGAAAAGGGCAGGGTCTCTGGCTACACCTTC	CSVEKGRVSGYTF	NA	NA	TRBV29-1	TRBJ1-2
TGTGCCAGCAATGAAGGGGCTCAGGAAGAAAAACTGTTTTTT	CASNEGAQEEKLFF	NA	NA	TRBV2	TRBJ1-4
TGTGCCAGCAGACCCAACGGGGGTTATGCAGATACGCAGTATTTT	CASRPNGGYADTQYF	NA	many	TRBV27	TRBJ2-3
TGCGCCAGCAGCTTGGGACATAACTATGGCTACACCTTC	CASSLGHNYGYTF	NA	many	TRBV5-1	TRBJ1-2
TGTGCCAGCAGCTTGGGACTGTTATCGGACGGAAACACCATATATTTT	CASSLGLLSDGNTIYF	NA	many	TRBV5-5	TRBJ1-3
TGTGCCAGCAGCGGAGACAGTTTCTCCGTAAACAATGAGCAGTTCTTC	CASSGDSFSVNNEQFF	NA	few	TRBV6-2/TRBV6-3	TRBJ2-1
TGTGCCAGCAGTTTAGGAGGGGGCAACTCCTACGAGCAGTACTTC	CASSLGGGNSYEQYF	NA	few	TRBV27	TRBJ2-7
TGTGCCACCAGCAGAGGGTCGGGTAGGGACTACGAGCAGTACTTC	CATSRGSGRDYEQYF	NA	many	TRBV15	TRBJ2-7
TGTGCCACCAGCAGAGAAAGGGGCCCGATTTGGGAGCAGTTCTTC	CATSRERGPIWEQFF	NA	many	TRBV15	TRBJ2-1
TGTGCCAGCAGTCCCGGACTAGCGGGGGCGACCTACGAGCAGTACTTC	CASSPGLAGATYEQYF	TRBD2	NA	TRBV7-9	TRBJ2-7
TGTGCCAGCAGCTACGACATGGATATACACTATGGCTACACCTTC	CASSYDMDIHYGYTF	NA	NA	TRBV11-2	TRBJ1-2
TGTGCCAGCAGTTCCCCTCGCGGGGTGTCCTACGAGCAGTACTTC	CASSSPRGVSYEQYF	NA	few	TRBV28	TRBJ2-7
TGTGCCAGCAGGCTCGGGTCAGGGAACACCGGGGAGCTGTTTTTT	CASRLGSGNTGELFF	NA	few	TRBV12-3/TRBV12-4	TRBJ2-2
TGTGCCACCAGCTCCAGACAGGGCCTACAAGAGACCCAGTACTTC	CATSSRQGLQETQYF	TRBD1	few	TRBV15	TRBJ2-5
TGTGCCAGCAGCCATTCTAGCGTTAGCTCCTACAATGAGCAGTTCTTC	CASSHSSVSSYNEQFF	NA	few	TRBV7-6	TRBJ2-1
TGCGCCAGCAGCCCTCGAGACAGGGGCGGACAGCCCCAGCATTTT	CASSPRDRGGQPQHF	TRBD1	NA	TRBV4-1	TRBJ1-5
TGTGCCAGCAGCGTGACTAGCGGGAGCACCTACAATGAGCAGTTCTTC	CASSVTSGSTYNEQFF	TRBD2	few	TRBV9	TRBJ2-1
TGTGCCAGCAGGGGAGGGGCTAGGTCCTACAATGAGCAGTTCTTC	CASRGGARSYNEQFF	TRBD2	NA	TRBV7-2	TRBJ2-1
TGTGCCAGCAGCTCCGTTCGAGAGCAGTTCTTC	CASSSVREQFF	NA	few	TRBV7-9	TRBJ2-1
TGTGCCAGTACGGAGGGGGGGAGCTCCTACAATGAGCAGTTCTTC	CASTEGGSSYNEQFF	NA	few	TRBV19	TRBJ2-1
TGTGCCATCAGGCAAGGGTCGGAAGAGACCCAGTACTTC	CAIRQGSEETQYF	NA	many	TRBV10-3	TRBJ2-5
TGTGCCAGCAGTTTCTCCCGACAGGGGTTAAATGAAGCTTTCTTT	CASSFSRQGLNEAFF	TRBD1	NA	TRBV12-3/TRBV12-4	TRBJ1-1
TGTGCCAGCAGTCCGGGACAGGGGCACTCTGGGGCCAACGTCCTGACTTTC	CASSPGQGHSGANVLTF	TRBD1	few	TRBV6-2/TRBV6-3	TRBJ2-6
TGTGCCAGCAGGCGGACTAGCATAAGCACAGATACGCAGTATTTT	CASRRTSISTDTQYF	TRBD2	NA	TRBV3-1	TRBJ2-3
TGTGCCAGCAGCCGTGACCGGGCTAGCTCCTACAATGAGCAGTTCTTC	CASSRDRASSYNEQFF	NA	many	TRBV28	TRBJ2-1